Listed below are T cell receptor beta chains from one sample, sequenced in a study of post-analysis software for immune sequencing data. TCRdb redid the calling of the PCR reads with MiXCR, one entry per CDR3 protein. This table holds about 820,000 distinct CDR3 sequences, approximately 57% found once. The sample taken for sequencing was blood. The receptors originated from a girl aged 5 to 17 with multiple sclerosis. The CDR3 runs from the conserved cysteine through the conserved F or W.

>16|TRBV29-1
CSVEGMPGQGLYGYTF
>16|TRBV4-2
CASSHVGPQGADTQYF
>14|TRBV6-5
CASRELQGPEGYTF
>14|TRBV20-1
CSARGRGGVSEQYF
>16|TRBV25-1
CASSLKGPEYNSPLHF
>15|TRBV11-2
CASSLPWTSSDTQYF
>10|TRBV20-1
CSVTGVEQFF
>17|TRBV5-1
CASSLAGGGRSSYEQYF
>13|TRBV29-1
CSVRSEISDTQYF
>14|TRBV25-1
CASSGFRGRDEQYF
>15|TRBV6-6
CASKRPSQGGYEQYF
>13|TRBV29-1
CSAEGFLQETQYF
>16|TRBV7-2
CASSLAPSGHTDTQYF
>12|TRBV30
CAWRSEGPEAFF
>12|TRBV20-1
CSANDRVKTQYF
>12|TRBV10-2
CASGPKLYEQYF
>17|TRBV7-9
CASSFERALLAKNIQYF
>15|TRBV7-9
CASSPSRSQNTEAFF
>13|TRBV20-1
CSARKNGAYEQYF
>15|TRBV6-6
CASEDPMGPSYEQYF
>13|TRBV6-6
CASSYGKNYGYTF
>17|TRBV6-5
CASSYTGTSGGRNEQFF
>13|TRBV14
CASAGERTTEAFF